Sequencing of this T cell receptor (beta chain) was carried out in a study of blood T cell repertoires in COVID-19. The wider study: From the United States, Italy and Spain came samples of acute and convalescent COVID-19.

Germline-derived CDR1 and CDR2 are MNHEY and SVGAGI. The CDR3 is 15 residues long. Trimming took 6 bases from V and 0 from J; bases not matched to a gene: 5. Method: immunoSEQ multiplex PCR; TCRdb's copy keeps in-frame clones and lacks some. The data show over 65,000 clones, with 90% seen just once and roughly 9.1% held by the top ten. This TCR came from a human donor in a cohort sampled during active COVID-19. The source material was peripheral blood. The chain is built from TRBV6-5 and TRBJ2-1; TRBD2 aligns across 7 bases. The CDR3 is CASRSSGGSYNEQFF. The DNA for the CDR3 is TGTGCCAGCAGATCTAGCGGAGGCTCCTACAATGAGCAGTTCTTC.